One and the same sample provided the 27 T cell receptor beta chains below, sequenced in a study of neoadjuvant nivolumab and ipilimumab in lung cancer. Assay used: immunoSEQ multiplex PCR; TCRdb lists only in-frame clones, some missing. The sample contains about 27,000 clones, about 70% of which appear only once. Source: tumor tissue, taken after neoadjuvant nivolumab, alone or with ipilimumab, at or shortly before surgery. The receptors originated from an adult with non-small cell lung cancer.

V gene TRBV2 combines with J gene TRBJ1-4; the D gene is possibly TRBD1 (6 bases). This CDR3 is 13 amino acids long. Germline CDR1 SNHLY, CDR2 FYNNEI. Trimming removed 6 bases at V and 8 bases at J, with 13 bases between. In DNA form, the CDR3 reads TGTGCCAGCAGACAGGGTTTCGAAGAAAAACTGTTTTTT. Translating gives CASRQGFEEKLFF. Based on the CDR3 plus reference TRBV2 and TRBJ1-4, the full variable domain is EPEVTQTPSHQVTQMGQEVILRCVPISNHLYFYWYRQILGQKVEFLVSFYNNEISEKSEIFDDQFSVERPDGSNFTLKIRSTKLEDSAMYFCASRQGFEEKLFFGSGTQLSVL.

This sequence joins TRBV4-2 and TRBJ1-3; no definite D call. With 0 bases removed from V and 1 base from J, the gap between germline ends came to 7 bases. CDR3 length: 15 amino acids. Germline lookup yields CDR1 LGHNA and CDR2 YNFKEQ. The CDR3 DNA sequence: TGTGCCAGCAGCCAAGATTGGCTGTCTGGAAACACCATATATTTT. It is translated as CASSQDWLSGNTIYF.

The chain employs TRBV7-2 and TRBJ1-5; the D is unclear. The length of the CDR3 is 13 residues. The ends were cut back, 1 base at V and 5 bases at J, with 6 bases in the middle. Germline V gene lookup returns CDR1 SGHTA and CDR2 FQGNSA. This CDR3 reads CASSLEEHQPQHF. Here the CDR3 DNA reads TGTGCCAGCAGCTTAGAGGAGCATCAGCCCCAGCATTTT.

In this sample, this clone turned up a few times. This chain connects TRBV2 to TRBJ2-7; D might be TRBD1 or TRBD2, each matching 5 bases. This CDR3 has 12 residues. V lost 6 bases and J lost 13, with 19 bases in between. The germline V gene has CDR1 SNHLY and CDR2 FYNNEI. CDR3 coding DNA: TGTGCCAGCAGCCTACAGGACTCGAGGTGCTACTTC. This codes for CASSLQDSRCYF.

This clone was seen a few times. This sequence joins TRBV6-5 and TRBJ1-2; a possible D gene is TRBD1 (6 bases). The ends were cut back, 5 bases at V and 6 bases at J, with 19 bases in the middle. The CDR3 runs to 15 residues. Germline CDR1 is MNHEY and CDR2 is SVGAGI. The CDR3 DNA reads TGTGCCAGCAGTCCCTCAGGACAGAGACTGAATGGCTACACCTTC. Protein sequence: CASSPSGQRLNGYTF.

The genes are TRBV5-6 and TRBJ2-3; D is ambiguous. The CDR3 is made up of 14 amino acids. V was cut by 2 bases and J by 3 bases, with 10 bases left in between. Germline lookup yields CDR1 SGHDT and CDR2 YYEEEE. This CDR3 reads CASSLRYRTDTQYF. For the CDR3, the DNA is TGTGCCAGCAGCTTAAGGTATAGGACAGATACGCAGTATTTT. Supplemented by reference TRBV5-6 and TRBJ2-3, the full variable domain reads DAGVTQSPTHLIKTRGQQVTLRCSPKSGHDTVSWYQQALGQGPQFIFQYYEEEERQRGNFPDRFSGHQFPNYSSELNVNALLLGDSALYLCASSLRYRTDTQYFGPGTRLTVL.

The gene calls are TRBV2 and TRBJ2-3; possible D gene TRBD2, 6 bases. This CDR3 spans 13 amino acids. The ends were cut back, 6 bases at V and 3 bases at J, with 10 bases in the middle. In germline, CDR1 is SNHLY, CDR2 FYNNEI. CDR3 bases: TGTGCCAGCAGGAGGAGGGTTACAGATACGCAGTATTTT. This translates into CASRRRVTDTQYF.

This clone was observed a few times. The chain is built from TRBV6-5 and TRBJ2-3; 7 positions match TRBD1. Trimming cost V 8 bases and J 4 bases; bases outside gene matches: 6. Germline V lookup: CDR1 MNHEY, CDR2 SVGAGI. The CDR3 runs to 13 residues. CDR3 sequence (DNA): TGTGCCAGCCAAAAGACAGGGTCAGATACGCAGTATTTT. Protein sequence: CASQKTGSDTQYF.

The V gene is TRBV5-4, the J gene TRBJ2-5; 9 nucleotides align to TRBD1. Per germline, CDR1 SGHNT and CDR2 YYREEE (reference sequence). Trimming removed 4 bases from V and 5 bases from J; junction bases left unmatched: 6. There are 14 residues in the CDR3. CDR3 loop: CASSPRDRAETQYF. CDR3 DNA sequence: TGTGCCAGCAGCCCCCGGGACAGGGCGGAGACCCAGTACTTC.

This rearrangement joins TRBV6-1 to TRBJ1-1; a possible D gene is TRBD1 (5 bases). Germline loops: CDR1 MNHNS, CDR2 SASEGT. Trimming stripped 2 bases from V and 10 bases from J, with 11 bases between. The CDR3 runs to 12 residues. As DNA, the CDR3 is TGTGCCAGCAGTGAAAGTGGGAGGGGAGCTTTCTTT. Translation gives CASSESGRGAFF.

By share, this clone counts as medium-sized. This chain joins TRBV11-3 and TRBJ1-2; D is possibly TRBD1 (5 bases). V was cut by 4 bases and J by 8 bases, with 23 bases left in between. Germline assignment: CDR1 SGHNT and CDR2 YENEEA. The CDR3 totals 16 residues. CDR3 sequence reads: CASSSPPGLRECGYTF. CDR3 bases: TGTGCCAGCAGCTCACCTCCGGGACTCAGGGAATGCGGCTACACCTTC.

The chain recombines TRBV29-1 with TRBJ1-2, with 12 bases that match TRBD1. The CDR3 is 14 amino acids. Germline V gene lookup returns CDR1 SQVTM and CDR2 ANQGSEA. Trimming at V came to 3 bases and at J to 4 bases, leaving 3 bases not matched to a gene. The CDR3 loop reads CSVDGTGGGYGYTF. The CDR3 bases are TGCAGCGTTGACGGGACAGGGGGCGGCTATGGCTACACCTTC. The full variable domain, with the rest looked up from reference TRBV29-1 and TRBJ1-2, is SAVISQKPSRDICQRGTSLTIQCQVDSQVTMMFWYRQQPGQSLTLIATANQGSEATYESGFVIDKFPISRPNLTFSTLTVSNMSPEDSSIYLCSVDGTGGGYGYTFGSGTRLTVV.

The chain links TRBV6-5 to TRBJ1-1, with D unclear. Germline assignment: CDR1 MNHEY and CDR2 SVGAGI. V lost 4 bases, J lost 5 bases, and 11 bases lay in between. This CDR3 has 13 residues. The CDR3 DNA reads as TGTGCCAGCAGTTTCGGCGCGGGGACTGAAGCTTTCTTT. Its translation: CASSFGAGTEAFF.

This clone was detected only a few times. V and J are TRBV11-2 and TRBJ1-6; D ambiguous. Trimming took 5 bases from V and 13 from J, leaving 15 bases between them. This CDR3 contains 13 residues. Germline V lookup: CDR1 SGHAT, CDR2 FQNNGV. DNA for the CDR3: TGTGCCAGCAGCAAGAGACACTCCCCGCCCCTCCACTTT. It is translated as CASSKRHSPPLHF.

The chain joins TRBV19 to TRBJ1-1; possibly TRBD1 for D (6 bases). The germline V and J ends were trimmed by 9 bases and 2 bases, with 19 bases remaining between them. The CDR3 consists of 15 residues. Germline values: CDR1 LNHDA, CDR2 SQIVND (reference sequence). The CDR3 is CASWGGRPRNTEAFF. The CDR3, as DNA: TGTGCCAGCTGGGGGGGCCGTCCGAGAAACACTGAAGCTTTCTTT.

This clone was detected once. The rearrangement links TRBV5-1 to TRBJ1-1, with D possibly TRBD1 on 5 matching bases. Germline CDR1 and CDR2: SGHRS and YFSETQ. V was pared by 5 bases and J by 4 bases, with 15 bases between. The CDR3 length is 14 residues. CDR3 sequence reads: CASSEMGVSTEAFF. CDR3 nucleotides: TGCGCCAGCAGTGAGATGGGGGTTAGCACTGAAGCTTTCTTT.

The CDR3 here is CASSRGQGAMETQYF. The CDR3 DNA follows: TGCGCCAGCAGCCGGGGACAGGGGGCTATGGAGACCCAGTACTTC. The rearrangement uses TRBV5-1 and TRBJ2-5; TRBD1 agrees at 12 bases. The J segment lost 5 bases and the V segment lost 4 bases, leaving 6 bases of the junction unmatched. The germline V gene has CDR1 SGHRS and CDR2 YFSETQ. The CDR3 has 15 residues.

The CDR3 DNA follows: TGTGCCAGCTCACAGGAACGTGGCGAGCAGTACTTC. Amino acids: CASSQERGEQYF. The chain is built from TRBV18 and TRBJ2-7; the D is unclear. The germline V gene has CDR1 KGHSH and CDR2 LQKENI. This CDR3 contains 12 residues. V was pared by 4 bases and J by 6 bases, with 10 bases between.

The sample holds a few counts of this clone. The chain has TRBV7-6 and TRBJ2-7, with 11 bases aligning to TRBD2. V dropped 1 base and J dropped 2; count of bases not matched to a gene: 1. Germline-derived CDR1 and CDR2 are SGHVS and FNYEAQ. This CDR3 is built from 15 residues. The CDR3 DNA reads as TGTGCCAGCAGCTTAGGTAGCGGGGGGGCCTACGAGCAGTACTTC. Protein sequence: CASSLGSGGAYEQYF. Together with reference TRBV7-6 and TRBJ2-7, the CDR3 gives the full variable domain: GAGVSQSPRYKVTKRGQDVALRCDPISGHVSLYWYRQALGQGPEFLTYFNYEAQQDKSGLPNDRFSAERPEGSISTLTIQRTEQRDSAMYRCASSLGSGGAYEQYFGPGTRLTVT.

The chain links TRBV27 to TRBJ2-7; D remains ambiguous. Trimming stripped 6 bases from V and 3 bases from J, with 6 bases between. This CDR3 has 11 residues. The germline V gene encodes CDR1 MNHEY and CDR2 SMNVEV (reference sequence). Here the CDR3 DNA reads TGTGCCAGCAGGAATCTCTACGAGCAGTACTTC. This sequence encodes CASRNLYEQYF.

V usage is TRBV5-1 and J usage is TRBJ2-3; 10 nucleotides align to TRBD2. Germline loops: CDR1 SGHRS, CDR2 YFSETQ. The CDR3 totals 15 residues. V lost 1 base to trimming and J lost 5 bases; unmatched junction nucleotides: 4. CDR3 protein: CASSLKAGGEDTQYF. The CDR3 region has the DNA TGCGCCAGCAGCTTGAAAGCGGGGGGGGAAGATACGCAGTATTTT.

The gene calls are TRBV18 and TRBJ2-7, with 9 bases aligning to TRBD2. CDR1 is KGHSH and CDR2 is LQKENI in the germline V gene. The J segment lost 5 bases and the V segment lost 3 bases, leaving 11 bases of the junction unmatched. CDR3 length equals 16 residues. The CDR3 bases are TGTGCCAGCTCACCTTCCCTGGGCGGGGGGGCCAACGAGCAGTACTTC. As protein: CASSPSLGGGANEQYF.

The gene calls are TRBV10-3 and TRBJ2-5, with 10 bases that match TRBD1. CDR1 and CDR2 from the germline V gene are ENHRY and SYGVKD. The CDR3 length is 15 residues. V lost 3 bases, J lost 7 bases, and 8 bases stayed unmatched. CDR3 loop: CAISDPRQGAVTQYF. For the CDR3, the DNA is TGTGCCATCAGTGACCCCCGACAGGGGGCTGTGACCCAGTACTTC.

The chain uses TRBV4-2 and TRBJ1-1; D perhaps matches TRBD1 (5 bases). This CDR3 comprises 11 residues. Trimming left V 6 bases short and J 10 bases short, with 12 bases between. CDR1 is LGHNA and CDR2 is YNFKEQ in the germline V gene. CDR3 bases: TGTGCCAGCAGGGGGGAGGGTCCAGCTTTCTTT. Translating gives CASRGEGPAFF.

V and J are TRBV5-1 and TRBJ2-6; TRBD1 matches 10 bases. The CDR3 is 19 residues long. Trimming took 4 bases from V and 0 from J; bases not matched to a gene: 10. Germline CDR1 and CDR2: SGHRS and YFSETQ. CDR3 DNA: TGCGCCAGCAGCCAGCGATGGGACAGGGGTTCCTCTGGGGCCAACGTCCTGACTTTC. Translating gives CASSQRWDRGSSGANVLTF.

The table lists this clone with a count of one. V usage is TRBV4-3 and J usage is TRBJ1-2, with 9 positions matching TRBD1. V shed 0 bases, J shed 7 bases, and the junction held 3 bases outside the gene matches. Germline CDR1 is LGHNA and CDR2 is YSLEER. The CDR3 extends over 14 amino acids. CDR3 DNA sequence: TGCGCCAGCAGCCAAGATAGGACAGGGGTTGGCTACACCTTC. This translates into CASSQDRTGVGYTF.

The chain combines TRBV5-6 with TRBJ2-1; D gene unclear. This CDR3 region has 14 residues. Germline V lookup: CDR1 SGHDT, CDR2 YYEEEE. Deletions cut 4 bases from V and 4 bases from J, with 12 bases between. CDR3 bases: TGTGCCAGCAGCCCGCTCCGCGGTTACAATGAGCAGTTCTTC. Translating it yields CASSPLRGYNEQFF.